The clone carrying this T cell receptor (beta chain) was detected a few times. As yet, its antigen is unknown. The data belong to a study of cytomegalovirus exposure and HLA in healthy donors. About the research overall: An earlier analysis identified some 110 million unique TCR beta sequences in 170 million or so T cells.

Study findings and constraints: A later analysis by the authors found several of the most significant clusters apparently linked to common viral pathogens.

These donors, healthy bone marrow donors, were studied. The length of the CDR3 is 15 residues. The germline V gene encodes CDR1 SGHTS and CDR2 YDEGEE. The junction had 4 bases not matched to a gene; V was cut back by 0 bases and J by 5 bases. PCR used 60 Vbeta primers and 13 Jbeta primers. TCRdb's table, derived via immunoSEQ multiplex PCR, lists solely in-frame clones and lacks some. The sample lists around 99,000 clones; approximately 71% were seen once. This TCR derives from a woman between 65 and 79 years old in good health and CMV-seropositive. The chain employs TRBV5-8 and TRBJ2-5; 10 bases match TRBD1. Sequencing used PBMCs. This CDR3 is CASSLATGGRETQYF. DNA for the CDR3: TGTGCCAGCAGCTTGGCGACAGGGGGCCGGGAGACCCAGTACTTC. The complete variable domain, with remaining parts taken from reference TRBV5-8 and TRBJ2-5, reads EAGVTQSPTHLIKTRGQQATLRCSPISGHTSVYWYQQALGLGLQFLLWYDEGEERNRGNFPPRFSGRQFPNYSSELNVNALELEDSALYLCASSLATGGRETQYFGPGTRLLVL.